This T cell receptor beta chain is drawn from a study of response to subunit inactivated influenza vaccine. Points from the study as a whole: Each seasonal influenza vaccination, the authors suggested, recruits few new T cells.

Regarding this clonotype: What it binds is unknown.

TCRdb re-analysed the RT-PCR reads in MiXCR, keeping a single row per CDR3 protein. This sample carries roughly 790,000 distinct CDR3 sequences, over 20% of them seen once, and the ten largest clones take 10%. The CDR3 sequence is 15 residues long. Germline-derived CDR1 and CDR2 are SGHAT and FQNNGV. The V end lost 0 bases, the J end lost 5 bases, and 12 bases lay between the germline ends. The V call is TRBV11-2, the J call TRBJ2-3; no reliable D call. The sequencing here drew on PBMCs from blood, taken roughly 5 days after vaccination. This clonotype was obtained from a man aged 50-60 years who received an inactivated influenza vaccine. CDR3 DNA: TGTGCCAGCAGCTTAGAGTTTGGGGATCGAGATACGCAGTATTTT. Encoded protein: CASSLEFGDRDTQYF.